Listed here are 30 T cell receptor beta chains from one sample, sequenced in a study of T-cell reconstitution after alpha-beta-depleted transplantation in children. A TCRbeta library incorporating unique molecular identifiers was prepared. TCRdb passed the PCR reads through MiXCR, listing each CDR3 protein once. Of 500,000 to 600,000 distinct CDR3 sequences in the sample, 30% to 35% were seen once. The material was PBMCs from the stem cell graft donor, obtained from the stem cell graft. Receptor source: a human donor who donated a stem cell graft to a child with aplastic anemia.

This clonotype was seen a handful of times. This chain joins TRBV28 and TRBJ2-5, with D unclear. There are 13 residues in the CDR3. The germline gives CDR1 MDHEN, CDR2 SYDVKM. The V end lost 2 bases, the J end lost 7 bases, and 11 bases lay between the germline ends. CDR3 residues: CASSLADPGTQYF. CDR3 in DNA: TGTGCCAGCAGTTTAGCCGACCCCGGGACCCAGTACTTC.

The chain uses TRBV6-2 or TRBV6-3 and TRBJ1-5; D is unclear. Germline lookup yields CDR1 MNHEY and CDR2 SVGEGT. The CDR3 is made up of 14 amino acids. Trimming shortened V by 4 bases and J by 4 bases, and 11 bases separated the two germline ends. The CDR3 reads CASSFLQLNQPQHF. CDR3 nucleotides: TGTGCCAGCAGTTTTTTACAGCTTAATCAGCCCCAGCATTTT.

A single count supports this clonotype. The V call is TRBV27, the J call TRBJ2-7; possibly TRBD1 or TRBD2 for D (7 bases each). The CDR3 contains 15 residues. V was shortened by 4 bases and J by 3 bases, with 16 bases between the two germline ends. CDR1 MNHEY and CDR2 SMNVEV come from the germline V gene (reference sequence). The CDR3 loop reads CASSSPGGVVYEQYF. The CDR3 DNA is TGTGCCAGCAGTTCCCCAGGGGGGGTTGTCTACGAGCAGTACTTC.

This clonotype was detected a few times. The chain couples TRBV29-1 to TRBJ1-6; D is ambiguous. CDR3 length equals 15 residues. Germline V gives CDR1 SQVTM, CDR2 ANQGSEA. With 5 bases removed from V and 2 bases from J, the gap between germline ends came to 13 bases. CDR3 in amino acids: CSVSLGSAYNSPLHF. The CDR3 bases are TGCAGCGTTAGTCTGGGATCGGCCTATAATTCACCCCTCCACTTT. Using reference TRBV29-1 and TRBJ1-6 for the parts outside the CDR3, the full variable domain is SAVISQKPSRDICQRGTSLTIQCQVDSQVTMMFWYRQQPGQSLTLIATANQGSEATYESGFVIDKFPISRPNLTFSTLTVSNMSPEDSSIYLCSVSLGSAYNSPLHFGNGTRLTVT.

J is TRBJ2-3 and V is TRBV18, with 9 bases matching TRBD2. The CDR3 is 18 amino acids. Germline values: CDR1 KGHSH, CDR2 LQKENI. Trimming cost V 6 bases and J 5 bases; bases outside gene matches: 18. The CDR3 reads CASSRTLAIAGEVDTQYF. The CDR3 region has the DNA TGTGCCAGCTCCCGTACCTTGGCCATAGCGGGAGAGGTAGATACGCAGTATTTT.

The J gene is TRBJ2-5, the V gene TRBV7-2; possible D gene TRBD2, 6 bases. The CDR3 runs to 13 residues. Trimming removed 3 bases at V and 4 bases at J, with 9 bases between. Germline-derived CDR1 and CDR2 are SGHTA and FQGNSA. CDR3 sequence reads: CASSFAGTETQYF. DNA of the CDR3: TGTGCCAGCAGCTTCGCGGGAACAGAGACCCAGTACTTC. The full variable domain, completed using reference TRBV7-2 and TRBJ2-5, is GAGVSQSPSNKVTEKGKDVELRCDPISGHTALYWYRQSLGQGLEFLIYFQGNSAPDKSGLPSDRFSAERTGGSVSTLTIQRTQQEDSAVYLCASSFAGTETQYFGPGTRLLVL.

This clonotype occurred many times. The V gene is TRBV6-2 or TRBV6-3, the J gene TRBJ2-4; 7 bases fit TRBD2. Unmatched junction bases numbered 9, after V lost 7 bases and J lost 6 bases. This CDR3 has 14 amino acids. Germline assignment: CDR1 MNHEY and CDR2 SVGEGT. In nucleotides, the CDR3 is TGTGCCAGCACCAACACCGGGAGGTTAAACATTCAGTACTTC. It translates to CASTNTGRLNIQYF.

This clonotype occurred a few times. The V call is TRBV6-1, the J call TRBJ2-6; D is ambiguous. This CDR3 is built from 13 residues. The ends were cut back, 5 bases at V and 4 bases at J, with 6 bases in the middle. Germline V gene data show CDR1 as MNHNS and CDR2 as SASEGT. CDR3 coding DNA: TGTGCCAGCAGTCAAAAAGGGGCCAACGTCCTGACTTTC. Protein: CASSQKGANVLTF.

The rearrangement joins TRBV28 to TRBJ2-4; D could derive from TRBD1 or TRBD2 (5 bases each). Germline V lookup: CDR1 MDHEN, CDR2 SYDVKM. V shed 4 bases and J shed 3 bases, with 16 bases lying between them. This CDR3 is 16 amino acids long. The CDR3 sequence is CASSYARGPGKNIQYF. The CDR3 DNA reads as TGTGCCAGCAGTTATGCCCGGGGACCGGGCAAAAACATTCAGTACTTC. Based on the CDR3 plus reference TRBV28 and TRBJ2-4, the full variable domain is DVKVTQSSRYLVKRTGEKVFLECVQDMDHENMFWYRQDPGLGLRLIYFSYDVKMKEKGDIPEGYSVSREKKERFSLILESASTNQTSMYLCASSYARGPGKNIQYFGAGTRLSVL.

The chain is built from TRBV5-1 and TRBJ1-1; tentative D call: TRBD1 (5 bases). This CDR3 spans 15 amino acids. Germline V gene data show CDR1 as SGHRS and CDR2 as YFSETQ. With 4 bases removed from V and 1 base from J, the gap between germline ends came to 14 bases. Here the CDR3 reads CASSRPGFGNTEAFF. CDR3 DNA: TGCGCCAGCAGCCGACCAGGGTTTGGGAACACTGAAGCTTTCTTT.

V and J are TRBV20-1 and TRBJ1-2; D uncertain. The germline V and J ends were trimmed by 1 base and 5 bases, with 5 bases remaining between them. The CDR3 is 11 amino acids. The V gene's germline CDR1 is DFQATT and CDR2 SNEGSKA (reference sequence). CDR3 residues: CSARVGYGYTF. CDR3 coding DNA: TGCAGTGCTAGAGTAGGGTATGGCTACACCTTC.

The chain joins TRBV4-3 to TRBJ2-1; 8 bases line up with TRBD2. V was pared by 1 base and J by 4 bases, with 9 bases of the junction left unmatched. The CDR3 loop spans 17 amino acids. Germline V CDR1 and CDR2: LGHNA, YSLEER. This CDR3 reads CASSQGGAGGLYNEQFF. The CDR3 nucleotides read TGCGCCAGCAGCCAAGGAGGTGCGGGAGGATTATACAATGAGCAGTTCTTC.

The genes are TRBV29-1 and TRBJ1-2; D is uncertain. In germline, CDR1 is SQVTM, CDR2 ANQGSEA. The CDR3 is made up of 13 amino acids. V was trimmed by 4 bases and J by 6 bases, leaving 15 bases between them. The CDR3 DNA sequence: TGCAGCGTTGCGGCAGGTGGAACTCATGGCTACACCTTC. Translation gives CSVAAGGTHGYTF.

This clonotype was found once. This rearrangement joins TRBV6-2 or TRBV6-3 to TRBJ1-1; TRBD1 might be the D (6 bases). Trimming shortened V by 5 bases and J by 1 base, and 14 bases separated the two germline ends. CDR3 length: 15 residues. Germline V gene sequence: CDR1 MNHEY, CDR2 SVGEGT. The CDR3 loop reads CASSIIRGSNTEAFF. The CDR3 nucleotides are TGTGCCAGCAGTATCATCAGGGGATCGAACACTGAAGCTTTCTTT.

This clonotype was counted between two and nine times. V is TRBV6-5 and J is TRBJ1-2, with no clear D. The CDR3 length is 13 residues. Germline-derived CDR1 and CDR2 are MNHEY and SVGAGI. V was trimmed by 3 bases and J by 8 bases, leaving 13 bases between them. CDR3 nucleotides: TGTGCCAGCAGTTATGGCGGGGAGGACGGCTACACCTTC. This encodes CASSYGGEDGYTF.

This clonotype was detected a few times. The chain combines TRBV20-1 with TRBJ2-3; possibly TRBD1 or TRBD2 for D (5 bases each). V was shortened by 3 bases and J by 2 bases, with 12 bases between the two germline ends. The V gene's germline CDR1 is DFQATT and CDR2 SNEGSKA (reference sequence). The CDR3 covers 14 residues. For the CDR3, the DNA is TGCAGTGCTAGGAGGGGACCGTACACAGATACGCAGTATTTT. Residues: CSARRGPYTDTQYF.

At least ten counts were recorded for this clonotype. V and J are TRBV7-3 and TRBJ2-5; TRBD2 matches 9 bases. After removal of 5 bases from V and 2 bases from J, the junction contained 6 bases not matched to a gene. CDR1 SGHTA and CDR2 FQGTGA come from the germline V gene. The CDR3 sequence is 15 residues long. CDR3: CASSPQAGGQETQYF. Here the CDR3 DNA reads TGTGCCAGCAGCCCGCAAGCGGGAGGACAAGAGACCCAGTACTTC.

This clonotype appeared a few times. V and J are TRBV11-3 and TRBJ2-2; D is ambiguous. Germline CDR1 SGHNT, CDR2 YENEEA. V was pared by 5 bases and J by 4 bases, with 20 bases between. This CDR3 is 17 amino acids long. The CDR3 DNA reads TGTGCCAGCAGCGTCGGGCCCTGGGGAATCTTCACCGGGGAGCTGTTTTTT. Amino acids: CASSVGPWGIFTGELFF. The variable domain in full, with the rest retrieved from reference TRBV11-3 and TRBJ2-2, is EAGVVQSPRYKIIEKKQPVAFWCNPISGHNTLYWYLQNLGQGPELLIRYENEEAVDDSQLPKDRFSAERLKGVDSTLKIQPAELGDSAVYLCASSVGPWGIFTGELFFGEGSRLTVL.

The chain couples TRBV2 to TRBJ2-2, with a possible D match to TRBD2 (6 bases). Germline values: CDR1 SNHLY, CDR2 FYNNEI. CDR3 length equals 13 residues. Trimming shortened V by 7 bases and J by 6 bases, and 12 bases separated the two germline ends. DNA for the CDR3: TGTGCCAGCAACGCAGCGGGCCCCGGGGAGCTGTTTTTT. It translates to CASNAAGPGELFF.

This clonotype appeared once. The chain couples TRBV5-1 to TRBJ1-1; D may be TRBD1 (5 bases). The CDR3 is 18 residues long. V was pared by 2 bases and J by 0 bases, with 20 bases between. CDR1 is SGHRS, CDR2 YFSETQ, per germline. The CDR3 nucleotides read TGCGCCAGCAGCTTTGGTCCCGGGGGACCGGCGTTGAACACTGAAGCTTTCTTT. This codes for CASSFGPGGPALNTEAFF.

The CDR3 is CASSLTANSNQPQHF. DNA for the CDR3: TGTGCCAGCAGTTTAACAGCTAATAGCAATCAGCCCCAGCATTTT. This chain connects TRBV12-3 or TRBV12-4 to TRBJ1-5; D uncertain. The CDR3 has 15 amino acids. Trimming left V 2 bases short and J 0 bases short, with 8 bases between.

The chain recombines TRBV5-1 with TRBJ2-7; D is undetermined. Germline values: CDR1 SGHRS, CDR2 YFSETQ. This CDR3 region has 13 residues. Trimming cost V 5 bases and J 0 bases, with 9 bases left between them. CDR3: CASRGGGSYEQYF. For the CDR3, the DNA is TGCGCCAGCAGGGGTGGCGGCTCCTACGAGCAGTACTTC.

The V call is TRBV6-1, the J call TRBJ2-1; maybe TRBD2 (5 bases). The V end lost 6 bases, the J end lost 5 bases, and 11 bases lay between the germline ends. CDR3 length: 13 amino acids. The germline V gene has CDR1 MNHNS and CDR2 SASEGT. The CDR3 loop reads CASSPGFNNEQFF. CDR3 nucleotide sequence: TGTGCCAGCAGCCCGGGGTTCAACAATGAGCAGTTCTTC.

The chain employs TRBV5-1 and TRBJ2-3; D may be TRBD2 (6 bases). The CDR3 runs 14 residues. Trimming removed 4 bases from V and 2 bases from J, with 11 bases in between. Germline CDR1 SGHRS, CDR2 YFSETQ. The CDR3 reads CASSPGTPTDTQYF. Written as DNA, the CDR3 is TGCGCCAGCAGCCCCGGGACTCCCACAGATACGCAGTATTTT.

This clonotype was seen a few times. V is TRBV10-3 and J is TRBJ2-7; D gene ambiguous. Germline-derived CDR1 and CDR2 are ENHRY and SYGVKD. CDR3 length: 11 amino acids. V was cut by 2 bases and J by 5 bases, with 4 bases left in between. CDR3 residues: CAISEGDEQYF. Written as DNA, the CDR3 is TGTGCCATCAGTGAGGGAGACGAGCAGTACTTC.

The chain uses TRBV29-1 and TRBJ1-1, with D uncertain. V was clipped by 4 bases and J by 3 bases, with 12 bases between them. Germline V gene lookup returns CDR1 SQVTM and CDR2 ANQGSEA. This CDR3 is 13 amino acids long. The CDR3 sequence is CSVVRPLDTEAFF. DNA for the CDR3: TGCAGCGTTGTTCGGCCATTAGACACTGAAGCTTTCTTT.

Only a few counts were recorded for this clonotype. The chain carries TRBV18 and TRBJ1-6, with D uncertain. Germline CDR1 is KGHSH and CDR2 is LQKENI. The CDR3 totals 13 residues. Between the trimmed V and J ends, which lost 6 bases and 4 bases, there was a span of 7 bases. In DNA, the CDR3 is TGTGCCAGCTCCCCGCAGTATAATTCACCCCTCCACTTT. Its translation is CASSPQYNSPLHF.

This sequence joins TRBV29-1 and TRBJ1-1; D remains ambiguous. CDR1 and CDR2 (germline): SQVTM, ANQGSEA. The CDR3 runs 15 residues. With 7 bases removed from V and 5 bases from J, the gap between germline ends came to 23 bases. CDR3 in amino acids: CSAMPASGVKTEAFF. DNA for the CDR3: TGCAGCGCCATGCCAGCGTCCGGGGTTAAGACTGAAGCTTTCTTT.

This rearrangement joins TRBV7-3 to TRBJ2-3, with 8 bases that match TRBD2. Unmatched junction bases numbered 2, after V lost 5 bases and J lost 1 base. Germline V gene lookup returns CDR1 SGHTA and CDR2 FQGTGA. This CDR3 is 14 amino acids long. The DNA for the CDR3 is TGTGCCAGCAGCACTAGCGGAGGCACAGATACGCAGTATTTT. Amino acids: CASSTSGGTDTQYF.

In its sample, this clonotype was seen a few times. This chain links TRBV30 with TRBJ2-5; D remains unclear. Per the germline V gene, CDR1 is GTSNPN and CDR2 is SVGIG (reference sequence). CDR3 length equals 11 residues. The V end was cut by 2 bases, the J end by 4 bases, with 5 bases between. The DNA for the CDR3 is TGTGCCTGGAGTACGCTAGAGACCCAGTACTTC. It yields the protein CAWSTLETQYF.